Given below is one T cell receptor (beta chain) in context. These data are taken from a study of blood T cell repertoires in COVID-19. Looking at the study overall: COVID-19 samples collected from the United States, Italy and Spain covered acute and convalescent phases.

The length of the CDR3 is 14 residues. V trimming: 7 bases; J trimming: 8 bases; junction bases outside the gene matches: 6. Germline-derived CDR1 and CDR2 are SNHLY and FYNNEI. Cohort placement rested on clinical history that participants reported themselves. Repertoires were generated with immunoSEQ multiplex PCR, while TCRdb's copy carries only in-frame clones and drops some. The sample lists 400,000 to 500,000 clones, around 87% seen once, with 1.5% to 2% in the top ten. This sequence originates from a woman aged 40 to 50 who had recovered from COVID-19. The source material was PBMCs or T cells enriched from blood (not recorded which). V and J are TRBV2 and TRBJ2-1; 12 bases line up with TRBD2. CDR3 amino acids: CASTGLAGYDEQFF. CDR3 DNA: TGTGCCAGCACCGGACTAGCGGGATATGATGAGCAGTTCTTC.